The clone carrying this T cell receptor (beta chain) occurred once. CDR3 length equals 16 residues. Germline V CDR1 and CDR2: LNHDA, SQIVND (reference sequence). Trimming cost V 4 bases and J 5 bases; bases outside gene matches: 12. This sample was included in a study of CD8+ T cells in alopecia areata. Researchers picked out CD4+ and CD8+ T cells from PBMCs by sorting. It was cDNA, reverse transcribed from extracted RNA, that served as the sequencing template. Sequencing was performed with immunoSEQ multiplex PCR; in TCRdb, only in-frame clones are kept and a portion is missing. The table shows 90,000 to 120,000 clones, with 55% to 60% occurring only once.

Sequencing was done on a sample of NKG2D-low CD8+ T cells sorted from blood. This chain links TRBV19 with TRBJ2-5; 8 nucleotides agree with TRBD1. This receptor was obtained from a human donor with alopecia areata. CDR3 sequence: CASSTPRGLALETQYF. Here the CDR3 DNA reads TGTGCCAGTAGTACGCCCAGGGGGCTAGCGTTGGAGACCCAGTACTTC.